The present TCR beta chain was sequenced within a study of blood T cell repertoires in COVID-19 (dated by TCRdb to about 2020). Broadly, across the study: Collaborator samples came from the United States, Italy and Spain and covered acute and convalescent phases of COVID-19. The prospective study material was composed of cDNA or gDNA derived from T cells, B-cell-depleted T cells, or PBMCs. Samples were obtained from the ongoing ImmuneRACE study (first 160 participants) and from 1,200 or so subjects provided by 6 global collaborators. Deeply sampled blood TCRbeta repertoires from subjects exposed to, actively infected with, or recovered from COVID-19 were included in the dataset. A de-identified subject ID, COVID-19 status, age in years and sex were almost always included in the sample metadata. HLA class I and class II types, where available, came from metadata supplied by the sample provider rather than from assay-based typing. A freely available public database, intended as a resource for researchers studying the immune response to SARS-CoV-2, is where the repertoires were released.

A word on this clone: It lacks a known antigen. No per-base quality is available; no much larger clone lies one base away.

What the authors observed across the whole study: Clinical and demographic metadata were provided uncurated, with the amount varying by source and participant.

One collaborating source in Seattle enrolled patients while the patients were actively infected and followed the patients over time throughout the course of disease. Collaborating institutions collected whole blood in K2EDTA tubes following their own protocols. Collaborator samples were shipped for TCRbeta analysis as frozen whole blood, isolated PBMCs, or DNA extracted from either sample type. The immunoSEQ Assay, a bias-controlled multiplex PCR, was used to amplify TCRbeta CDR3 regions from genomic DNA. In the authors' own workflow: Within the assay, amplification of reference gene primers was used to estimate how many nucleated cells each sample contained. To quantify the absolute abundance of each unique TCRbeta CDR3 rearrangement, sequence reads were collapsed and filtered. For each sample, productive Simpson clonality was calculated as the square root of Simpson's diversity index across productive rearrangements. The immuneACCESS repertoire file appears here via TCRdb, limited to in-frame rearrangements. These files lack a portion of the clones; in checked studies, under half of the deficit traces to unresolved V genes, and the cause of the others is not known. D and trimming were read from the DNA, whereas the V and J calls and clone size are those reported in that table. Here the sample has roughly 440,000 clones; about 87% occur a single time. The ten largest clones add up to around an eighth of the sample.

V is cut back by 6 bases and J by 2 bases, with 13 bases in the junction unmatched. Including the terminal cysteine and phenylalanine, the CDR3 comprises 16 residues. The DNA shown is the 48-base CDR3, in frame from base 1. The V and J genes are TRBV5-7 and TRBJ2-7; 8 junctional bases match TRBD1. TRBV5-7 is treated as an ORF (open reading frame) with a function not yet certain. Input material: peripheral blood. The source of this sequence is a woman aged 45-65 years with COVID-19, enrolled during active disease. The DNA sequence is given as TGTGCCAGCACAGGGCCCAACAGGGGGTACCCCTACGAGCAGTACTTC. Its protein product is CASTGPNRGYPYEQYF.